This T cell receptor beta chain was captured in a study of CD8+CD57+ T cells in acquired aplastic anemia. At the level of the study: An average of 3.2 ug of DNA was obtained from sorted CD4+ and CD8+ cells. Study-level findings and limits: Approximately 27 CD8+ CDR3 sequences occurred in both the patients and the controls. The study found no significant CD8+ Simpson's diversity difference between patients and controls.

The template used for profiling TCR beta VDJ and CDR3 was genomic DNA. One entry per CDR3 protein, called by TCRdb with MiXCR from the reads. The sample consists of 450,000 to 600,000 distinct CDR3 sequences, roughly a third of them appearing once. An expansion of CD8+CD57+ cells by flow cytometry had been shown in patients chosen for sequencing. Patients uniformly had severe acquired aplastic anemia. This CDR3 is built from 14 residues. In germline, CDR1 is LNHNV, CDR2 YYDKDF (reference sequence). Trimming cost V 0 bases and J 4 bases, with 9 bases left between them. This clonotype showed up many times. The antigen remains undetermined.

This chain links TRBV15 with TRBJ1-1; tentatively, D is TRBD1 (5 bases). The sample comprised sorted CD4+, CD8+, or CD8+CD57+ T cells (not recorded which) from PBMCs. The clonotype comes from a human donor with aplastic anemia. In nucleotides, the CDR3 is TGTGCCACCAGCAGAGATGTTGGGACCACTGAAGCTTTCTTT. Translation: CATSRDVGTTEAFF. Full variable domain (rest looked up from reference TRBV15 and TRBJ1-1): DAMVIQNPRYQVTQFGKPVTLSCSQTLNHNVMYWYQQKSSQAPKLLFHYYDKDFNNEADTPDNFQSRRPNTSFCFLDIRSPGLGDTAMYLCATSRDVGTTEAFFGQGTRLTVV.